A selection of T cell receptor beta chains follows, all from one sample in a study of a mutant IDH1 vaccine in newly diagnosed glioma. No cognate antigen is known for these TCRs. Here immunoSEQ multiplex PCR was the method, and the copy in TCRdb shows in-frame clones only, minus some. This table has some 50,000 clones, less than 70% appearing once. Sequences were derived from peripheral blood mononuclear cells (PBMCs), sampled from a glioma patient whose treatment included an IDH1 peptide vaccine. Receptors were obtained from a man in his forties with glioma. Some clones in this sample may be carry-over from other donors' samples. Each CDR3 is given with its conserved first and last residue.

TRBJ2-5,TRBV5-1,CASSLSGGGETQYF
TRBJ2-3,TRBV5-8,CASSSRDTSTDTQYF
TRBJ1-3,TRBV9,CASSVETGMRSGNTIYF
TRBJ2-7,TRBV9,CASSVAGDRGVYEQYF
TRBJ1-6,TRBV6-6,CASTQFSINSPLHF
TRBJ2-3,TRBV7-8,CASSLRERGISTDTQYF
TRBJ2-7,TRBV6-1,CASSEGGTGSYEQYF
TRBJ1-2,TRBV18,CASSKTGVDYGYTF
TRBJ2-7,TRBV4-1,CASSPGGEQYF
TRBJ1-4,TRBV21-1,CASSKGIRATNEKLFF